The 9 T cell receptor beta chains listed next were all sequenced from one sample in a study of blood T cells in healthy people across ages. Combining a sample-barcoded 5' primer with a J-beta primer mix, a second PCR ran for about 7 to 11 cycles. TCRdb independently ran MiXCR on the 5' RACE reads; one entry per CDR3 protein. Seen here are hundreds of thousands of distinct CDR3 sequences, roughly half observed once, and the top ten hold about 54%. The material sequenced was blood. The receptors originated from a man aged 55-75 years in good health.

The chain carries TRBV6-2 or TRBV6-3 and TRBJ1-2; unclear D gene. The CDR3 spans 16 residues. CDR1 and CDR2 (germline): MNHEY, SVGEGT. V was shortened by 6 bases and J by 2 bases, with 19 bases between the two germline ends. CDR3: CASSPATRGINYGYTF. The CDR3 DNA is TGTGCCAGCAGCCCAGCGACAAGAGGAATCAACTATGGCTACACCTTC.

This chain joins TRBV4-2 and TRBJ2-1, with D maybe TRBD2 (7 bases). Trimming cost V 5 bases and J 10 bases, with 24 bases left between them. The V gene's germline CDR1 is LGHNA and CDR2 YNFKEQ. The CDR3 spans 16 residues. This CDR3 reads CASSTRDWGGPGEQFF. CDR3 bases: TGTGCCAGCAGCACCCGCGATTGGGGGGGGCCAGGGGAGCAGTTCTTC.

This clonotype was seen more than once but under ten times. A much larger clonotype is one base distant, so this may be a read error. This chain joins TRBV28 and TRBJ1-2, with D possibly TRBD1 on 6 matching bases. V was cut by 6 bases and J by 7 bases, with 12 bases left in between. Germline V gene sequence: CDR1 MDHEN, CDR2 SYDVKM. The CDR3 runs 12 residues. CDR3 in DNA: TGTGCCAGCAGGTTGCTCAGGGGTGGCTACACCTTC. This encodes CASRLLRGGYTF.

The rearrangement links TRBV7-3 to TRBJ2-5, with a tentative D call TRBD1 (6 bases). Germline V gives CDR1 SGHTA, CDR2 FQGTGA. The V end was cut by 4 bases, the J end by 2 bases, with 14 bases between. The CDR3 length is 15 residues. In DNA, the CDR3 is TGTGCCAGCAGCTCGGGACCGAGGGGGCAAGAGACCCAGTACTTC. Translating it yields CASSSGPRGQETQYF.

The rearrangement uses TRBV5-1 and TRBJ2-5; 8 bases match TRBD2. The CDR3 is 15 amino acids. V was clipped by 0 bases and J by 2 bases; unmatched bases: 3. Germline lookup yields CDR1 SGHRS and CDR2 YFSETQ. CDR3 region: CASSLEAGEQETQYF. Written as DNA, the CDR3 is TGCGCCAGCAGCTTGGAAGCGGGGGAGCAAGAGACCCAGTACTTC.

This clonotype was observed once. The CDR3 region is CASSEERVNYGYTF. Here the CDR3 DNA reads TGTGCCAGCAGTGAAGAGCGGGTAAACTATGGCTACACCTTC. The V gene is TRBV25-1, the J gene TRBJ1-2; unclear D gene. Trimming cost V 2 bases and J 2 bases, with 9 bases left between them. The CDR3 loop spans 14 amino acids. Germline V lookup: CDR1 MGHDK, CDR2 SYGVNS.

This clonotype appeared a single time. The V and J genes are TRBV11-2 and TRBJ2-3; weak D call: TRBD1 (6 bases). Germline V lookup: CDR1 SGHAT, CDR2 FQNNGV. Trimming shortened V by 5 bases and J by 2 bases, and 14 bases separated the two germline ends. The CDR3 extends over 15 amino acids. CDR3 sequence reads: CASSTSRGHTDTQYF. The DNA for the CDR3 is TGTGCCAGCAGCACAAGCAGGGGTCACACAGATACGCAGTATTTT.

The rearrangement uses TRBV6-5 and TRBJ1-2; D ambiguous. The CDR3 covers 15 residues. Trimming pared 10 bases from V and 2 bases from J, leaving 20 bases between. From germline, CDR1 is MNHEY and CDR2 SVGAGI. The CDR3, as DNA: TGTGCCATTAGGATTCGGGCACGGGAGAACTATGGCTACACCTTC. As protein: CAIRIRARENYGYTF.

This rearrangement joins TRBV25-1 to TRBJ2-4, with no clear D. The assigned J gene may be wrong: the sequence end matches TRBJ2-7 better. Germline CDR1 is MGHDK and CDR2 is SYGVNS. This CDR3 contains 11 residues. The DNA of the CDR3 is TGTGCCAGCAGTGATATTTACGAGCAGTACTTC. It is translated as CASSDIYEQYF.